The source of this TCR beta chain is a study of blood T cell repertoires in COVID-19. Study summary: Samples came from the United States, Italy and Spain, spanning acute and convalescent COVID-19. The cDNA or gDNA used as material had been derived from T cells, B-cell-depleted T cells, or PBMCs.

This CDR3 spans 14 amino acids. The germline V gene has CDR1 SGDLS and CDR2 YYNGEE. Trimming took 2 bases from V and 0 from J, leaving 7 bases between them. Authors' methods: For nucleated cells, counts were estimated from reference gene primer amplification. Data came from immunoSEQ multiplex PCR; TCRdb stores just in-frame clones and leaves some out. That table furnishes V, J and clone size, whereas the DNA furnished D and trimming. The repertoire has 200,000 or so clones, 84% of them found once; the top ten carry more than 2%. This chain links TRBV9 with TRBJ2-3; D remains ambiguous. Specimen: peripheral blood. The source of this sequence is a woman aged 60-75 years with acute or convalescent COVID-19. Here the CDR3 reads CASSVEISTDTQYF. Written as DNA, the CDR3 is TGTGCCAGCAGCGTTGAGATCAGCACAGATACGCAGTATTTT. Based on the CDR3 plus reference TRBV9 and TRBJ2-3, the full variable domain is DSGVTQTPKHLITATGQRVTLRCSPRSGDLSVYWYQQSLDQGLQFLIQYYNGEERAKGNILERFSAQQFPDLHSELNLSSLELGDSALYFCASSVEISTDTQYFGPGTRLTVL.